These T cell receptor beta chains were read from a single sample in a study of blood T cell repertoires in COVID-19. The method was immunoSEQ multiplex PCR; TCRdb's version includes in-frame clones alone and lacks a portion of them. The sample comprises some 250,000 clones, around 80% of which are singletons, and approximately 3.2% rests with the top ten. The specimen sequenced was peripheral blood. Receptors originate from a woman younger than 35 with acute or convalescent COVID-19. The CDR3 runs from the conserved cysteine through the conserved F or W. The D gene is left open where the match is weak. For some rows the clone size is stated as once, few or many, or as a class when expanded; others skip it.

D	V	J	length	size	CDR3	DNA
TRBD2	TRBV6-4	TRBJ2-1	13	few	CASSEITAGMRIF	TGTGCCAGCAGTGAGATAACAGCGGGAATGCGGATCTTC
NA	TRBV9	TRBJ1-4	15	NA	CASSVQGSSNEKLFF	TGTGCCAGCAGCGTACAGGGTTCGTCGAATGAAAAACTGTTTTTT
TRBD2	TRBV30	TRBJ2-7	14	NA	CAWRLAGGPGEQYF	TGTGCCTGGAGGCTAGCGGGAGGGCCGGGAGAGCAGTACTTC
NA	TRBV19	TRBJ2-7	14	few	CASSISDEAYEQYF	TGTGCCAGTAGTATTAGCGACGAAGCATACGAGCAGTACTTC
TRBD1	TRBV5-1	TRBJ1-4	13	NA	CASRDSSNEKLFF	TGCGCCAGTCGGGACAGCAGTAATGAAAAACTGTTTTTT
TRBD2	TRBV4-3	TRBJ2-3	16	NA	CASSQESSGRRDTQYF	TGCGCCAGCAGCCAAGAGAGTAGCGGGAGGCGAGATACGCAGTATTTT
NA	TRBV7-9	TRBJ1-1	14	NA	CASTPRAQGTEAFF	TGTGCCAGCACCCCGCGAGCCCAGGGCACTGAAGCTTTCTTT
NA	TRBV25-1	TRBJ1-2	12	NA	CASSANRVGYTF	TGTGCCAGCAGTGCCAACAGGGTTGGCTACACCTTC
NA	TRBV29-1	TRBJ1-1	15	once	CSVEVPLGVVAEAFF	TGCAGCGTTGAAGTTCCCTTAGGGGTAGTCGCTGAAGCTTTCTTT
NA	TRBV6-6	TRBJ1-1	14	once	CASRTEERNTEAFF	TGTGCCAGCAGAACGGAGGAGAGGAACACTGAAGCTTTCTTT
TRBD2	TRBV4-3	TRBJ2-1	16	NA	CASSPTAGGSYNEQFF	TGCGCCAGCAGCCCCACGGCGGGGGGGTCCTACAATGAGCAGTTCTTC
TRBD1	TRBV5-1	TRBJ1-1	15	NA	CASSARTGINTEAFF	TGCGCCAGCAGCGCAAGGACAGGGATTAACACTGAAGCTTTCTTT
TRBD1	TRBV28	TRBJ2-7	14	NA	CASSRPGQGYEQYF	TGTGCCAGCAGTCGGCCGGGACAGGGATACGAGCAGTACTTC
NA	TRBV28	TRBJ2-7	15	NA	CASSRGGFPPYEQYF	TGTGCCAGCAGCAGAGGGGGTTTTCCCCCCTACGAGCAGTACTTC
TRBD2	TRBV30	TRBJ2-1	15	NA	CAWSHRGSLHNEQFF	TGTGCCTGGAGTCACCGCGGGAGTCTCCACAATGAGCAGTTCTTC
NA	TRBV29-1	TRBJ1-1	13	NA	CSVEEDRNTEAFF	TGCAGCGTTGAAGAGGACAGGAACACTGAAGCTTTCTTT
TRBD1	TRBV4-3	TRBJ1-1	16	NA	CASSHATGGTNTEAFF	TGCGCCAGCAGCCACGCAACAGGGGGAACGAACACTGAAGCTTTCTTT
TRBD2	TRBV6-6	TRBJ2-3	17	NA	CASSPSRSGRLSDTQYF	TGTGCCAGCAGTCCCTCTCGGAGCGGGAGGTTATCAGATACGCAGTATTTT
TRBD1	TRBV10-3	TRBJ1-4	13	once	CAISTRDREKLFF	TGTGCCATCAGTACCCGGGACAGAGAAAAACTGTTTTTT
TRBD1	TRBV11-2	TRBJ1-6	13	NA	CASRDRYNSPLHF	TGTGCCAGCAGGGACAGGTATAATTCACCCCTCCACTTT
TRBD2	TRBV28	TRBJ2-1	16	NA	CASSSSGTGSYNEQFF	TGTGCCAGCAGCTCTAGCGGGACCGGCTCCTACAATGAGCAGTTCTTC
NA	TRBV2	TRBJ1-1	12	few	CASSDRVTEAFF	TGTGCCAGCAGTGACAGGGTCACTGAAGCTTTCTTT
NA	TRBV25-1	TRBJ1-2	12	NA	CASSLQGSGYTF	TGTGCCAGCAGCCTACAGGGATCGGGCTACACCTTC
NA	TRBV10-3	TRBJ1-5	17	NA	CATRGEETDYSNQPQHF	TGTGCCACCAGAGGGGAGGAAACAGATTATAGCAATCAGCCCCAGCATTTT
NA	TRBV30	TRBJ1-1	14	few	CAWTFERVATEAFF	TGTGCCTGGACCTTTGAGAGGGTGGCGACTGAAGCTTTCTTT
TRBD1	TRBV19	TRBJ1-5	14	NA	CASSIRQGPEPQHF	TGTGCCAGTAGTATTAGACAGGGCCCAGAGCCCCAGCATTTT
NA	TRBV2	TRBJ1-6	14	NA	CASRAARPLLPLHF	TGTGCCAGCAGAGCGGCCCGCCCATTGTTACCCCTCCACTTT
NA	TRBV21-1	TRBJ1-5	14	NA	CASSKSGRNQPQHF	TGTGCCAGCAGCAAATCAGGGCGAAATCAGCCCCAGCATTTT
NA	TRBV27	TRBJ2-5	16	NA	CASSLNIQVSRETQYF	TGTGCCAGCAGTTTAAATATACAGGTGTCAAGGGAGACCCAGTACTTC
NA	TRBV5-1	TRBJ1-4	12	NA	CASSLRGEKLFF	TGCGCCAGCAGCTTGAGGGGTGAAAAACTGTTTTTT
NA	TRBV30	TRBJ1-2	12	NA	CAWDRRFGGYTF	TGTGCCTGGGATCGGAGATTTGGTGGCTACACCTTC
TRBD1	TRBV5-5	TRBJ1-2	15	NA	CASSQGQGASYGYTF	TGTGCCAGCAGCCAGGGACAGGGGGCTTCCTATGGCTACACCTTC
NA	TRBV28	TRBJ1-5	14	NA	CASVFRTVNQPQHF	TGTGCCAGCGTGTTTAGAACAGTGAATCAGCCCCAGCATTTT
TRBD2	TRBV7-6	TRBJ2-7	17	once	CASSLVSVGTIGDEQYF	TGTGCCAGCAGCTTAGTTTCCGTCGGGACTATCGGTGACGAGCAGTACTTC
TRBD2	TRBV18	TRBJ2-2	18	NA	CATATPRGTSPDTGELFF	TGTGCCACCGCCACGCCCCGAGGGACTAGCCCGGACACCGGGGAGCTGTTTTTT
NA	TRBV12-3/TRBV12-4	TRBJ1-2	12	NA	CASSLSSAGYTF	TGTGCCAGCAGTTTGTCTAGCGCGGGCTACACCTTC
NA	TRBV6-2/TRBV6-3	TRBJ2-7	15	NA	CASSPTPDRAGEQYF	TGTGCCAGCAGTCCCACACCCGACAGGGCGGGGGAGCAGTACTTC
TRBD1	TRBV6-5	TRBJ2-4	14	NA	CASRPGTGGNIQYF	TGTGCCAGCAGGCCCGGGACAGGGGGAAACATTCAGTACTTC
TRBD2	TRBV19	TRBJ2-1	15	NA	CASSERTSGSHEQFF	TGTGCCAGTAGTGAGAGGACTAGCGGATCCCATGAGCAGTTCTTC
TRBD1	TRBV7-6	TRBJ1-3	16	NA	CASSTGTGGYGNTIYF	TGTGCCAGCAGCACCGGGACAGGGGGCTATGGAAACACCATATATTTT
NA	TRBV5-4	TRBJ2-1	15	NA	CASSFGTPYSNEQFF	TGTGCCAGCAGCTTTGGGACACCCTACAGCAATGAGCAGTTCTTC
NA	TRBV19	TRBJ2-4	15	NA	CATTSGLLAKNIQYF	TGTGCCACCACCTCGGGACTCCTAGCCAAAAACATTCAGTACTTC
TRBD1	TRBV5-1	TRBJ1-6	19	NA	CASSLAGTGGASVNSPLHF	TGCGCCAGCAGCTTGGCCGGGACAGGGGGCGCTTCGGTTAATTCACCCCTCCACTTT
NA	TRBV27	TRBJ2-7	16	NA	CASRRLGAGSSYEQYF	TGTGCCAGCAGAAGACTCGGGGCGGGGAGCTCCTACGAGCAGTACTTC
TRBD1	TRBV5-4	TRBJ2-3	16	NA	CASSLPDRGHTDTQYF	TGTGCCAGCAGCCTTCCGGACAGGGGGCACACAGATACGCAGTATTTT
TRBD1	TRBV4-1	TRBJ2-7	16	NA	CASSQEGGEWGYEQYF	TGCGCCAGCAGCCAAGAAGGGGGCGAGTGGGGCTACGAGCAGTACTTC